These T cell receptor beta chains were read from a single sample in a study of breast tumors, draining lymph nodes, adjacent tissues. TCRdb used MiXCR to reprocess the multiplex PCR reads, holding one entry per CDR3 protein. The sample has 180,000 or so distinct CDR3 sequences, about 32% seen once. Sequencing was done on a sample of axillary lymph node tissue. The receptors originated from a female donor with breast cancer. Some clones in this sample may be carry-over from other donors' samples. Each CDR3 is given with its conserved first and last residue. D genes are given only for firm matches. Size is stated for part of the rows, as once, few or many counts, or as a class when the clone is expanded.

j_call: TRBJ2-1; d_call: -; clone_size: many; v_call: TRBV7-6; cdr3_nt: TGTGCCAGCAGCCCTCCGAGGGCAGGGGAGGGCAATGAGCAGTTCTTC; cdr3_aa: CASSPPRAGEGNEQFF
j_call: TRBJ1-1; d_call: -; clone_size: -; v_call: TRBV6-5; cdr3_nt: TGTGCCAGCAGTCCCGACAGCTTTGGGACTGAAGCTTTCTTT; cdr3_aa: CASSPDSFGTEAFF
j_call: TRBJ1-5; d_call: -; clone_size: once; v_call: TRBV12-3/TRBV12-4; cdr3_nt: TGTGCCAGCACCCGACAGCCCCAGCATTTT; cdr3_aa: CASTRQPQHF
j_call: TRBJ2-3; d_call: -; clone_size: many; v_call: TRBV5-1; cdr3_nt: TGCGCCAGCGGGACCGCATCAAGCACAGATACGCAGTATTTT; cdr3_aa: CASGTASSTDTQYF
j_call: TRBJ2-3; d_call: TRBD2; clone_size: many; v_call: TRBV11-2; cdr3_nt: TGTGCCAGCAGCTTAGGCAAACTAGCGGGAGGAACAGATACGCAGTATTTT; cdr3_aa: CASSLGKLAGGTDTQYF
j_call: TRBJ2-3; d_call: -; clone_size: many; v_call: TRBV2; cdr3_nt: TGTGCCAGCAGCGCTCAATTGACAGAGAGCACAGATACGCAGTATTTT; cdr3_aa: CASSAQLTESTDTQYF
j_call: TRBJ1-3; d_call: -; clone_size: many; v_call: TRBV6-5; cdr3_nt: TGTGCCAGCAGTCGGGGAAGCTCTGGAAACACCATATATTTT; cdr3_aa: CASSRGSSGNTIYF
j_call: TRBJ1-3; d_call: -; clone_size: few; v_call: TRBV10-1; cdr3_nt: TGCGCCAGCCCTTTTCCATTTAAGAACACCATATATTTT; cdr3_aa: CASPFPFKNTIYF
j_call: TRBJ1-4; d_call: TRBD1; clone_size: many; v_call: TRBV6-1; cdr3_nt: TGTGCCAGCAGTGTCGGACAGGGGGCCGGTGAAAAACTGTTTTTT; cdr3_aa: CASSVGQGAGEKLFF
j_call: TRBJ2-3; d_call: TRBD1; clone_size: many; v_call: TRBV9; cdr3_nt: TGTGCCAGCAGCGGACAGGGGGCAAGCACAGATACGCAGTATTTT; cdr3_aa: CASSGQGASTDTQYF
j_call: TRBJ1-2; d_call: -; clone_size: -; v_call: TRBV2; cdr3_nt: TGTGCCAGCTCGTCCCCCGGGGGCTCTGGAAACACCTTC; cdr3_aa: CASSSPGGSGNTF
j_call: TRBJ1-1; d_call: -; clone_size: -; v_call: TRBV10-3; cdr3_nt: TGTGCCATCAGTGAGAGGGCTACGGGGTATCGGAACACTGAAGCTTTCTTT; cdr3_aa: CAISERATGYRNTEAFF
j_call: TRBJ1-5; d_call: -; clone_size: many; v_call: TRBV30; cdr3_nt: TGTGCCTGGAGTGTGAAGGTCGTGGGTCAGCCCCAGCATTTT; cdr3_aa: CAWSVKVVGQPQHF
j_call: TRBJ2-7; d_call: -; clone_size: many; v_call: TRBV2; cdr3_nt: TGTGCCAGCAGTGCGATAAGGGGTTACGAGCAGTACTTC; cdr3_aa: CASSAIRGYEQYF
j_call: TRBJ1-6; d_call: -; clone_size: -; v_call: TRBV25-1; cdr3_nt: TGTGCCAGCAGTGCTAGAGATCTAAGTAAGGGGGGAATTTCACCCCTCCACTTT; cdr3_aa: CASSARDLSKGGISPLHF
j_call: TRBJ2-2; d_call: -; clone_size: -; v_call: TRBV5-1; cdr3_nt: TGCGCCAGCACCGGACAGATGGGAAACACCGGGGAGCTGTTTTTT; cdr3_aa: CASTGQMGNTGELFF
j_call: TRBJ2-1; d_call: TRBD2; clone_size: many; v_call: TRBV7-9; cdr3_nt: TGTGCCAGCAGCTTAGAGTCTAGCGGGTGGATTGAGCAGTTCTTC; cdr3_aa: CASSLESSGWIEQFF
j_call: TRBJ2-2; d_call: -; clone_size: many; v_call: TRBV3-1; cdr3_nt: TGTGCCAGCAGCCCACCTTGGGGGCGGATGAACACCGGGGAGCTGTTTTTT; cdr3_aa: CASSPPWGRMNTGELFF
j_call: TRBJ1-2; d_call: -; clone_size: -; v_call: TRBV6-6; cdr3_nt: TGTGCCAGCAGTGGGGGATTTTGGGTAGGCTATGGCTACACCTTC; cdr3_aa: CASSGGFWVGYGYTF
j_call: TRBJ2-5; d_call: TRBD2; clone_size: once; v_call: TRBV29-1; cdr3_nt: TGCAGCGTTGCCTCTAGCGGGCTCCAAGAGACCCAGTACTTC; cdr3_aa: CSVASSGLQETQYF
j_call: TRBJ1-5; d_call: TRBD1; clone_size: many; v_call: TRBV12-3/TRBV12-4; cdr3_nt: TGTGCCAGCAGTCCCTGGACAGGGTCGGGACAGCCCCAGCATTTT; cdr3_aa: CASSPWTGSGQPQHF
j_call: TRBJ2-3; d_call: -; clone_size: many; v_call: TRBV20-1; cdr3_nt: TGCAGTGCTAGAGATGACCCGGACTACCGCTCGGGGACGCAGTATTTT; cdr3_aa: CSARDDPDYRSGTQYF
j_call: TRBJ1-4; d_call: TRBD1; clone_size: -; v_call: TRBV20-1; cdr3_nt: TGCAGTGCGCTCTTTGGGACAGGGGACAGCGAAAAACTGTTTTTT; cdr3_aa: CSALFGTGDSEKLFF
j_call: TRBJ1-2; d_call: -; clone_size: many; v_call: TRBV6-1; cdr3_nt: TGTGCCAGCAGTCACCCCGACAGAACCTTTAACTATGGCTACACCTTC; cdr3_aa: CASSHPDRTFNYGYTF
j_call: TRBJ2-1; d_call: -; clone_size: once; v_call: TRBV20-1; cdr3_nt: TGCAGTGCCCTTTACTACTTAGGGGAGGATGAGCAGTTCTTC; cdr3_aa: CSALYYLGEDEQFF
j_call: TRBJ1-2; d_call: -; clone_size: many; v_call: TRBV11-2; cdr3_nt: TGTGCCAGCAGCTTAGCCCGGGGGGGCTATGGCTACACCTTC; cdr3_aa: CASSLARGGYGYTF
j_call: TRBJ1-3; d_call: -; clone_size: many; v_call: TRBV11-2; cdr3_nt: TGTGCCAGCAGCAACCTGCCCCGGGGTTACGCTGGAAACACCATATATTTT; cdr3_aa: CASSNLPRGYAGNTIYF
j_call: TRBJ1-4; d_call: -; clone_size: many; v_call: TRBV4-1; cdr3_nt: TGCGCCAGCAGCCCTCGGACCCTTTCAACTAATGAAAAACTGTTTTTT; cdr3_aa: CASSPRTLSTNEKLFF
j_call: TRBJ2-3; d_call: -; clone_size: few; v_call: TRBV27; cdr3_nt: TGTGCCAGCAGTTCCCCTGGCACAGATACGCAGTATTTT; cdr3_aa: CASSSPGTDTQYF
j_call: TRBJ2-2; d_call: -; clone_size: many; v_call: TRBV6-5; cdr3_nt: TGTGCCAGCAGTTACTACGGGACTGCGAACACCGGGGAGCTGTTTTTT; cdr3_aa: CASSYYGTANTGELFF
j_call: TRBJ1-2; d_call: -; clone_size: -; v_call: TRBV7-6; cdr3_nt: TGTGCCAGCAGCTCCCTTTTTCTGGGGGGTAACTATGGCTACACCTTC; cdr3_aa: CASSSLFLGGNYGYTF
j_call: TRBJ2-3; d_call: TRBD2; clone_size: -; v_call: TRBV20-1; cdr3_nt: TGCAGTGCTAGTGGGACTAGCGGTTCTCGTTGGGTCACAGATACGCAGTATTTT; cdr3_aa: CSASGTSGSRWVTDTQYF
j_call: TRBJ1-4; d_call: TRBD1; clone_size: many; v_call: TRBV20-1; cdr3_nt: TGCAGTGCTAGAGATTGGGTGACAGGGGCTTACTACGATGAAAAACTGTTTTTT; cdr3_aa: CSARDWVTGAYYDEKLFF
j_call: TRBJ2-2; d_call: -; clone_size: few; v_call: TRBV6-5; cdr3_nt: TGTGCCAGCAGTCCGACAAGCACCGGGGAGCTGTTTTTT; cdr3_aa: CASSPTSTGELFF
j_call: TRBJ2-7; d_call: TRBD2; clone_size: many; v_call: TRBV6-5; cdr3_nt: TGTGCCAGCAGCGAGACTAGCGGGAGACACTACGAGCAGTACTTC; cdr3_aa: CASSETSGRHYEQYF
j_call: TRBJ2-7; d_call: -; clone_size: many; v_call: TRBV30; cdr3_nt: TGTGCCTGGAGTGCCTGGGACGGACCCTACGAGCAGTACTTC; cdr3_aa: CAWSAWDGPYEQYF
j_call: TRBJ1-2; d_call: -; clone_size: many; v_call: TRBV11-2; cdr3_nt: TGTGCCAGCAGCCAAAATGCCCTGTCGACATCGGAGAGTGGCTACACCTTC; cdr3_aa: CASSQNALSTSESGYTF
j_call: TRBJ1-2; d_call: TRBD1; clone_size: many; v_call: TRBV19; cdr3_nt: TGTGCCAGTAGTATAGGATCGGGACAGGGTTTTGGCTACACCTTC; cdr3_aa: CASSIGSGQGFGYTF
j_call: TRBJ2-6; d_call: TRBD2; clone_size: many; v_call: TRBV5-1; cdr3_nt: TGCGCCAGCAGCTTGACTAGCGGGAGTCCTGGGGCCAACGTCCTGACTTTC; cdr3_aa: CASSLTSGSPGANVLTF
j_call: TRBJ2-7; d_call: TRBD1; clone_size: -; v_call: TRBV20-1; cdr3_nt: TGCAGTGCTAGAGGGACAGGTTCCTACAAGCAGTACTTC; cdr3_aa: CSARGTGSYKQYF
j_call: TRBJ2-7; d_call: -; clone_size: many; v_call: TRBV2; cdr3_nt: TGTGCCAGCAGTGGCGACAGAAACTTAGCAGTTGCGAAGTACTTC; cdr3_aa: CASSGDRNLAVAKYF
j_call: TRBJ2-7; d_call: -; clone_size: -; v_call: TRBV2; cdr3_nt: TGTGCCAGCAGTGAATACACAGCCTACGAGCAGTACTTC; cdr3_aa: CASSEYTAYEQYF
j_call: TRBJ2-1; d_call: TRBD2; clone_size: once; v_call: TRBV20-1; cdr3_nt: TGCAGTGCTAGAGGACTAGCGCTCATGGGCAATGAGCAGTTCTTC; cdr3_aa: CSARGLALMGNEQFF